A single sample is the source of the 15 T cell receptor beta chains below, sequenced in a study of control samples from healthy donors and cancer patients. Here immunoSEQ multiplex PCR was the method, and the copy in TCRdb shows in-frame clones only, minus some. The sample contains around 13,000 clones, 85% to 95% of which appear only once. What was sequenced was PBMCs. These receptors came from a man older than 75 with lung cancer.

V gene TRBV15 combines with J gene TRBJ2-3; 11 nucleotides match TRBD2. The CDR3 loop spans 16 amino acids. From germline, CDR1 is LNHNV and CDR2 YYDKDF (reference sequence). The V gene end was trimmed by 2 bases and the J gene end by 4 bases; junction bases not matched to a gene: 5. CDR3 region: CATSRLFSGGADTQYF. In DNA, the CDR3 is TGTGCCACCAGCAGACTCTTTAGCGGGGGGGCAGATACGCAGTATTTT.

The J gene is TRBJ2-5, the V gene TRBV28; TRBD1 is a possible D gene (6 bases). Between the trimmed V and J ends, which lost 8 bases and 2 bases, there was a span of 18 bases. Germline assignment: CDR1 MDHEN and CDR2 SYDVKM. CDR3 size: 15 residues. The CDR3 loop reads CASAPWGQQQETQYF. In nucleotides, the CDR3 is TGTGCCAGCGCTCCTTGGGGGCAGCAGCAAGAGACCCAGTACTTC. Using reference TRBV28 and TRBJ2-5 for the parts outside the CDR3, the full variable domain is DVKVTQSSRYLVKRTGEKVFLECVQDMDHENMFWYRQDPGLGLRLIYFSYDVKMKEKGDIPEGYSVSREKKERFSLILESASTNQTSMYLCASAPWGQQQETQYFGPGTRLLVL.

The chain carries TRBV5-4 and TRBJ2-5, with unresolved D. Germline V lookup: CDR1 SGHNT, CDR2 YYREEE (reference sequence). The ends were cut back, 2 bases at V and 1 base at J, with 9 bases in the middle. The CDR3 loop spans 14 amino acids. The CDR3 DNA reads TGTGCCAGCAGCTTTCCTCCTCCCCAAGAGACCCAGTACTTC. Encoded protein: CASSFPPPQETQYF.

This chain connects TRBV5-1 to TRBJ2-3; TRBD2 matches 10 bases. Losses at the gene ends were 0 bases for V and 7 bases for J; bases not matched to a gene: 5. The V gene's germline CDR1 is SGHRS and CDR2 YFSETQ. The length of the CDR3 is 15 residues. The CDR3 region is CASSLVLAGANTQYF. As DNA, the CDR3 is TGCGCCAGCAGCTTGGTGCTAGCGGGGGCGAATACGCAGTATTTT.

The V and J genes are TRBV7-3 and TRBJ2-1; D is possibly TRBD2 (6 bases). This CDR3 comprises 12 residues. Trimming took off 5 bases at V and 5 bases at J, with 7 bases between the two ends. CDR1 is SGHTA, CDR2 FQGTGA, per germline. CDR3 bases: TGTGCCAGCAGCCCGGGGGACAATGAGCAGTTCTTC. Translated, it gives CASSPGDNEQFF.

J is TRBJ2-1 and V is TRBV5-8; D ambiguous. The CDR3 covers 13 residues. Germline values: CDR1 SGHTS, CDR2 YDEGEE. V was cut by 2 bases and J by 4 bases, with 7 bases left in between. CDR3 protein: CASSFKGYNEQFF. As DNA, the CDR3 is TGTGCCAGCAGCTTTAAAGGTTACAATGAGCAGTTCTTC.

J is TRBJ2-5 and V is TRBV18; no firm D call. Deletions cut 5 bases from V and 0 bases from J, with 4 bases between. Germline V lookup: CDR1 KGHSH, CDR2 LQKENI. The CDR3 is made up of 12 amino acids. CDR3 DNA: TGTGCCAGCTCAGAGTACCAAGAGACCCAGTACTTC. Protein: CASSEYQETQYF.

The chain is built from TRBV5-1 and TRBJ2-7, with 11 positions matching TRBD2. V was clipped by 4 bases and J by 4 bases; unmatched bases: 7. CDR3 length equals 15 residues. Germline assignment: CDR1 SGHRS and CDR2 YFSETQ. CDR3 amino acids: CASSQGLADLYEQYF. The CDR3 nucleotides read TGCGCCAGCAGCCAGGGACTAGCGGACCTTTACGAGCAGTACTTC.

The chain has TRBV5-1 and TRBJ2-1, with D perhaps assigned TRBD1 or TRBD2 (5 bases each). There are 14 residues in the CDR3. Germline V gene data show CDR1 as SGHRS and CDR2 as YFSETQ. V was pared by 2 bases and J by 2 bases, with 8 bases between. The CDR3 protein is CASSLGTTYNEQFF. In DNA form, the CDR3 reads TGCGCCAGCAGCTTAGGGACCACCTACAATGAGCAGTTCTTC.

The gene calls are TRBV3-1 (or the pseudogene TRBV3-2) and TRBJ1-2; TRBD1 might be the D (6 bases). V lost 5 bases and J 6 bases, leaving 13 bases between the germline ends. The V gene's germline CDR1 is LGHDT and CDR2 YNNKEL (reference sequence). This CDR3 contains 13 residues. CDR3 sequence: CASSVNPGDGYTF. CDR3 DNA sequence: TGTGCCAGCAGCGTAAACCCAGGGGATGGCTACACCTTC.

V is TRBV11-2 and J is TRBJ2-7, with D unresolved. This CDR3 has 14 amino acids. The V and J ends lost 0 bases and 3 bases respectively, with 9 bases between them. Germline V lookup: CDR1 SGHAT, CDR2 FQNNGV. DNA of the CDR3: TGTGCCAGCAGCTTAGACGGGTCCCTCTACGAGCAGTACGTC. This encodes CASSLDGSLYEQYV.

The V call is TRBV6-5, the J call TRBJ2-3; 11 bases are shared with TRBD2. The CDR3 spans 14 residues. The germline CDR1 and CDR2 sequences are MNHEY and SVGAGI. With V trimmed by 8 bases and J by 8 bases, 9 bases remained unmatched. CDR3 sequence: CASRTSGSGSTQYF. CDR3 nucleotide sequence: TGTGCCAGCCGGACTAGCGGGTCCGGGAGTACGCAGTATTTT.

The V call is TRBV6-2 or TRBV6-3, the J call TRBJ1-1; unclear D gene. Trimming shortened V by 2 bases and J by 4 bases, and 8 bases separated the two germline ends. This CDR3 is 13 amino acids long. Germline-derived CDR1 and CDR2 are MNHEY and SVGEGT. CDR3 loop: CASSYQGGTEAFF. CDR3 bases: TGTGCCAGCAGTTACCAAGGAGGCACTGAAGCTTTCTTT.

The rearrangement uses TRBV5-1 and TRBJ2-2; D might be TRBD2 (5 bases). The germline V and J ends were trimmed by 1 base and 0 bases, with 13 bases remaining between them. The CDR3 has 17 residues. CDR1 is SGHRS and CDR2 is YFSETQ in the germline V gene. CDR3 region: CASSLTSTTTNTGELFF. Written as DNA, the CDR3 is TGCGCCAGCAGCTTGACTAGTACAACCACGAACACCGGGGAGCTGTTTTTT.

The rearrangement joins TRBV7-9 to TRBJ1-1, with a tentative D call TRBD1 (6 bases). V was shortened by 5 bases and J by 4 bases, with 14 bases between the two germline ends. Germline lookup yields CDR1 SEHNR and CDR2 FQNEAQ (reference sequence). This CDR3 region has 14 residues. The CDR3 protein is CASSTQQGSTEAFF. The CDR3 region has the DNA TGTGCCAGCAGCACTCAACAGGGAAGCACTGAAGCTTTCTTT.